A selection of T cell receptor beta chains follows, all from one sample in a study of regulatory dendritic cells for organ transplantation. The method was immunoSEQ multiplex PCR; TCRdb's version includes in-frame clones alone and lacks a portion of them. The data contain roughly 27,000 clones, about three quarters of them singletons. The sample was memory CD4+ T cells from blood. These receptors all stem from a human donor in good health. Both conserved end residues are part of each CDR3.

TRBV7-2,CASSLGLTDTQYF
TRBV9,CASSAPGVTSNEQFF
TRBV7-8,CASGPARFKQETQYF
TRBV11-3,CASSLGRSTDTQYF
TRBV11-2,CASRGQQMNTEAFF
TRBV6-5,CASKNGGSNQPQHF
TRBV10-1,CASSEGGLSSYNEQFF
TRBV4-2,CASSQEGAFAKNIQYF
TRBV4-3,CASSQDRAGWGIQYF
TRBV7-9,CASTTGRTVDSPLHF
TRBV11-1,CASSFGAGRPYEQYF
TRBV7-9,CASSLDPGDEQYF
TRBV6-1,CASRRTGGAETQYF
TRBV7-6,CASSEGDRGGEKLFF
TRBV7-2,CASSPVLGNTGELFF
TRBV4-3,CASSQDQSSGANVLTF
TRBV9,CASSGPTLAANEQFF
TRBV4-1,CASSQVLLLRGPWVEGYTF
TRBV6-6,CASILGGGNTEAFF
TRBV2,CASIRPGTPSGAQYF
TRBV15,CATSRLTYRAVSGAFF
TRBV7-3,CASSPFGSRGDTQYF
TRBV7-2,CASSYTGGELFF
TRBV18,CASSPFSGANTEAFF
TRBV28,CASSLTYRGNTIYF
TRBV4-3,CASSQDLSERTYEQYF
TRBV7-2,CASSLVGLAQETQYF
TRBV7-9,CATRGTYEQYF
TRBV10-3,CAISDRTSNNEQFF
TRBV5-8,CASPGRGTRAVTDTQYF
TRBV10-3,CAINQDIQETQYF
TRBV10-2,CASRGTDEKLFF
TRBV7-3,CASSLTRNTDTQYF
TRBV11-2,CASSLQRTNNSPLHF
TRBV4-1,CASSQGGTGLQPQHF
TRBV14,CASSSHPGREQYF
TRBV7-9,CASSYLSQGQGDTQYF
TRBV11-3,CASSGGRDTQYF
TRBV9,CASSGGAMNTEAFF
TRBV7-2,CASSLDRGSPLHF
TRBV14,CASSQDQFSRQLTVGGSTDTQYF
TRBV2,CASSRASGETQYF
TRBV7-2,CASSPVAGVTDTQYF
TRBV11-2,CASSLAGGQETQYF
TRBV28,CASSSVTQTGPDTQYF
TRBV23-1,CASSPPGQSYTF
TRBV5-4,CASSSPRSNTGELFF
TRBV28,CASSFGGQLSTGELFF
TRBV11-2,CASRGQGKDEQFF
TRBV7-6,CASSDLRGAVGELFF
TRBV5-4,CASSTPTGRSGETQYF
TRBV9,CASSVDLARGTDTQYF
TRBV2,CASSEERTRRYF
TRBV7-9,CASNDRATEAFF
TRBV6-6,CASSDRVNTEAFF
TRBV19,CAARTYNSPLHF
TRBV6-5,CASSYRTGGTDTQYF
TRBV5-1,CASSFADGRAYNEQFF
TRBV7-2,CASSLIREQYF